Presented here are 15 T cell receptor beta chains from one specimen sequenced in a study of T cell clonality in common variable immunodeficiency. Repertoires were generated with immunoSEQ multiplex PCR, while TCRdb's copy carries only in-frame clones and drops some. The repertoire shows 30,000 to 35,000 clones, none seen only once; the top ten take 6.5% to 8%. General study findings and limits: Fewer deletions and N-nucleotide insertions were reportedly seen in common variable immunodeficiency TCR beta sequences.

Their cognate antigens are unknown. The sequenced sample was peripheral blood mononuclear cells. The receptors were gathered from a human donor with common variable immunodeficiency.

This clone was recorded at least ten times. The read halts 3 residues ahead of the CDR3 end, with the missing end drawn from the germline J gene. The chain couples TRBV28 to TRBJ2-5, with 9 bases that match TRBD2. The V and J ends lost 6 bases and 4 bases, in that order; junction bases with no gene match: 9. Germline V lookup: CDR1 MDHEN, CDR2 SYDVKM. This CDR3 has 15 amino acids. CDR3 sequence: CASRVAGARGETQYF. The CDR3 DNA, read in part, is TGTGCCAGCAGGGTAGCGGGAGCAAGGGGAGAGACC.

In this sample, this clone turned up many times. The CDR3 sequence: CASSPQADLSYEQYF. The sequenced part of the CDR3 DNA is TGTGCCAGCAGCCCACAAGCGGACCTCTCCTACGAG. The chain has TRBV5-5 and TRBJ2-7; maybe TRBD2 (5 bases). The read ends 3 residues early relative to the CDR3; the germline J gene fills the gap. The V gene's germline CDR1 is SGHKS and CDR2 YYEKEE (reference sequence). Between the trimmed V and J ends, which lost 4 bases and 0 bases, there was a span of 14 bases. The CDR3 consists of 15 residues.

This clone was recorded many times. With the read ending 3 residues before the CDR3 end, the germline J gene is used to fill in that end. The rearrangement joins TRBV3-1 (or the pseudogene TRBV3-2) to TRBJ1-4; a weak D match, TRBD1 (5 bases). The CDR3 spans 14 residues. CDR1 and CDR2 from the germline V gene are LGHDT and YNNKEL (reference sequence). V lost 0 bases and J 8 bases, leaving 10 bases between the germline ends. CDR3 loop: CASSQDRVGEKLFF. The DNA read from the CDR3 is TGTGCCAGCAGCCAAGACAGGGTTGGCGAAAAA.

At least ten counts were recorded for this clone. The CDR3 is cut off 3 residues early in the read; its end comes from the germline J gene. The rearrangement uses TRBV7-6 and TRBJ1-1, with a weak D call TRBD1 (6 bases). CDR1 is SGHVS, CDR2 FNYEAQ, per germline. The CDR3 has 15 residues. V lost 1 base and J lost 1, with 10 bases in between. Incomplete CDR3 DNA: TGTGCCAGCAGCTTAGGAGGACAGTGGAACACTGAA. The encoded protein is CASSLGGQWNTE. The complete CDR3 protein is CASSLGGQWNTEAFF.

This clone was found many times. CDR3 residues: CASSQSVVNSPLHF. The CDR3 DNA, read in part, is TGTGCCAGCAGCCAGAGTGTGGTAAATTCACCC. The V gene is TRBV7-2, the J gene TRBJ1-6; D remains unclear. The read ends 3 residues early relative to the CDR3; the germline J gene fills the gap. V was cut by 5 bases and J by 7 bases, with 12 bases left in between. The CDR3 contains 14 residues. Germline V gene data show CDR1 as SGHTA and CDR2 as FQGNSA.

This clone was seen at least ten times. Read data end 3 residues before the CDR3 end; the end is taken from the germline J gene. The chain is built from TRBV29-1 and TRBJ2-5; D is perhaps TRBD2 (5 bases). V lost 3 bases and J 2 bases, leaving 10 bases between the germline ends. The germline V gene has CDR1 SQVTM and CDR2 ANQGSEA. The CDR3 runs 13 residues. The sequenced CDR3 bases are TGCAGCGTTGAGGGCCGGGGTCAAGAGACC. Protein sequence: CSVEGRGQET. The CDR3 in its entirety is CSVEGRGQETQYF.

Only a few counts were recorded for this clone. The DNA ends 3 residues before the CDR3 does, and the rest of the CDR3 is filled in from the germline J gene. This chain links TRBV19 with TRBJ1-1; D remains ambiguous. Germline assignment: CDR1 LNHDA and CDR2 SQIVND (reference sequence). The ends were cut back, 10 bases at V and 5 bases at J, with 11 bases in the middle. The CDR3 sequence is 11 residues long. CDR3 sequence reads: CATRRETEAFF. The part of the CDR3 DNA that was read is TGTGCCACCCGGCGGGAAACTGAA.

The table lists this clone with many counts. The read ends 3 residues shy of where the CDR3 ends; the end is completed using the germline J gene. The chain is built from TRBV30 and TRBJ2-3; maybe TRBD2 (6 bases). The CDR3 has 12 amino acids. Germline CDR1 GTSNPN, CDR2 SVGIG (reference sequence). The sequenced part of the CDR3 DNA is TGTGCCTGGATACTAGCCGGGGGACCG. It is translated as CAWILAGGP. The CDR3 in full is CAWILAGGPQYF. Full variable domain (remainder filled in from reference TRBV30 and TRBJ2-3): SQTIHQWPATLVQPVGSPLSLECTVEGTSNPNLYWYRQAAGRGLQLLFYSVGIGQISSEVPQNLSASRPQDRQFILSSKKLLLSDSGFYLCAWILAGGPQYFGPGTRLTVL.

Concerning this clone itself: The read ends 3 residues early relative to the CDR3; the germline J gene fills the gap. The chain has TRBV19 and TRBJ1-1, with TRBD1 matching 7 bases. The V segment lost 5 bases and the J segment 4 bases; nucleotides outside the gene matches: 16. In germline, CDR1 is LNHDA, CDR2 SQIVND (reference sequence). CDR3 length equals 17 residues. CDR3 DNA (partial): TGTGCCAGTAGTTTTTTAGTCCACACACAGGGGTCCACTGAA. This encodes CASSFLVHTQGSTE. The full CDR3 is CASSFLVHTQGSTEAFF.

This clone has more than one count but fewer than ten. From the germline J gene comes the end of the CDR3, since the read stops 3 residues before it. This chain uses TRBV30 with TRBJ1-2; 8 nucleotides align to TRBD1. The junction had 3 bases not matched to a gene; V was cut back by 0 bases and J by 6 bases. The CDR3 length is 13 residues. CDR1 and CDR2 (germline): GTSNPN, SVGIG (reference sequence). The CDR3 DNA, read in part, is TGTGCCTGGAGTGTATACAGGGGGAATGGC. This gives the protein CAWSVYRGNG. The CDR3 as a whole reads CAWSVYRGNGYTF. Variable domain in full (rest from reference TRBV30 and TRBJ1-2): SQTIHQWPATLVQPVGSPLSLECTVEGTSNPNLYWYRQAAGRGLQLLFYSVGIGQISSEVPQNLSASRPQDRQFILSSKKLLLSDSGFYLCAWSVYRGNGYTFGSGTRLTVV.

This clone was observed a few times. The CDR3 goes on 3 residues after the read ends, and that part is filled in from the germline J gene. The V and J genes are TRBV30 and TRBJ2-7; 7 nucleotides align to TRBD1. The CDR3 is 17 amino acids. With 1 base clipped from V and 6 bases from J, the junction kept 18 bases outside the gene matches. Germline loops: CDR1 GTSNPN, CDR2 SVGIG (reference sequence). The CDR3 protein is CAWSARARTGIGSEQYF. CDR3 DNA (partial): TGTGCCTGGAGTGCCAGAGCCAGGACAGGCATAGGATCCGAG.

This clone appeared many times. The CDR3 is cut off 3 residues early in the read; its end comes from the germline J gene. This sequence joins TRBV27 and TRBJ2-1; D gene uncertain. The length of the CDR3 is 10 residues. CDR1 and CDR2 (germline): MNHEY, SMNVEV (reference sequence). Trimming took 6 bases from V and 7 from J, leaving 4 bases between them. Partial CDR3 DNA: TGTGCCAGCAGAGGGAATGAG. Translated: CASRGNE. The whole CDR3 is CASRGNEQFF.

This clone was detected many times. Coverage ceases 3 residues before the CDR3 finishes, and the germline J gene fills in the end. V and J are TRBV19 and TRBJ2-5; 7 nucleotides line up with TRBD2. This CDR3 contains 13 residues. Germline CDR1 reads LNHDA; CDR2 reads SQIVND (reference sequence). Unmatched junction bases numbered 8, after V lost 8 bases and J lost 5 bases. This CDR3 reads CASALWGGETQYF. The sequenced part of the CDR3 DNA is TGTGCCAGTGCCCTCTGGGGGGGGGAGACC.

Concerning this clone: The CDR3 is cut off 3 residues early in the read; its end comes from the germline J gene. This chain joins TRBV7-9 and TRBJ2-7; 9 nucleotides align to TRBD2. Germline values: CDR1 SEHNR, CDR2 FQNEAQ (reference sequence). With 7 bases clipped from V and 5 bases from J, the junction kept 9 bases outside the gene matches. CDR3 length: 14 residues. CDR3: CASTPAGGGHEQYF. The sequenced part of the CDR3 DNA is TGTGCCAGCACGCCGGCGGGAGGGGGCCACGAG.

Ten or more counts support this clone. The read is 3 residues too short to cover the CDR3 end, so that end is filled in from the germline J gene. The V and J genes are TRBV29-1 and TRBJ2-7; TRBD2 might be the D (6 bases). Germline values: CDR1 SQVTM, CDR2 ANQGSEA. Between the trimmed V and J ends, which lost 7 bases and 0 bases, there was a span of 16 bases. The length of the CDR3 is 14 residues. The CDR3 sequence is CSAREGLLSYEQYF. The CDR3 DNA, read in part, is TGCAGCGCCCGTGAGGGACTCCTCTCCTACGAG.